This T cell receptor (beta chain) was documented in a study of blood T cell repertoires in COVID-19. For the study at large: COVID-19 samples, acute and convalescent, were from the United States, Italy and Spain.

Some clones are missing from TCRdb's copy, which holds only in-frame ones; the method was immunoSEQ multiplex PCR. Found here are some 110,000 clones, 75% to 90% of them singletons; the top ten hold approximately 4.3%. This CDR3 is 12 amino acids long. Germline loops: CDR1 MNHEY, CDR2 SVGAGI. V lost 8 bases and J lost 7; bases outside the gene matches: 8. The sample taken for sequencing was peripheral blood. This sequence was found in a man aged 40-50 years with acute or convalescent COVID-19. The rearrangement uses TRBV6-5 and TRBJ2-7; 7 bases align to TRBD1. The CDR3 spells CASRQGLREQYF. CDR3 coding DNA: TGTGCCAGCCGACAGGGTTTAAGAGAGCAGTACTTC.